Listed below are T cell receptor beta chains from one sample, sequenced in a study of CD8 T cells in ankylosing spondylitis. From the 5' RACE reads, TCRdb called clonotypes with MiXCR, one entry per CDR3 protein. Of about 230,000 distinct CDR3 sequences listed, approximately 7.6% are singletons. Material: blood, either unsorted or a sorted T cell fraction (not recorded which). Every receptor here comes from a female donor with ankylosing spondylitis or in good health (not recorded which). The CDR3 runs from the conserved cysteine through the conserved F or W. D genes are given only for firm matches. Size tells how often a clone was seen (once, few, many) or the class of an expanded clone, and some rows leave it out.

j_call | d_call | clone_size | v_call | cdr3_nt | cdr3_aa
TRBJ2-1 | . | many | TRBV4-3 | TGCGCCAGCAGCCTTAACCTGGCAACCTACAATGAGCAGTTCTTC | CASSLNLATYNEQFF
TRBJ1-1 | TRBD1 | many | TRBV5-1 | TGCGCCAGCCATCCAGGGGGAATGAACACTGAAGCTTTCTTT | CASHPGGMNTEAFF
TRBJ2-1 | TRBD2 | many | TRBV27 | TGTGCCAGCAGTTTACCGGGAGGGGGGAGTACCTACAATGAGCAGTTCTTC | CASSLPGGGSTYNEQFF
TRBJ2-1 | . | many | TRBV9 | TGTGCCAGCAGCTTCGACGGACGGAATGAGCAGTTCTTC | CASSFDGRNEQFF
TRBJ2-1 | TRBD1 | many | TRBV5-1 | TGCGCCAGCAGCTGGGGACAGGCGTCTAACTACAATGAGCAGTTCTTC | CASSWGQASNYNEQFF
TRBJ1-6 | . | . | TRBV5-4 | TGTGCCAGCAGCCAGAGGTATGGGAATTCACCCCTCCACTTT | CASSQRYGNSPLHF
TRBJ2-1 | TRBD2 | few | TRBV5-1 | TGCGCCAGCAGCCCAACAGGACTAGCGGGCCCTAGCTCCTACAATGAGCAGTTCTTC | CASSPTGLAGPSSYNEQFF
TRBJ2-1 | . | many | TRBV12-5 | TGTGCTAGTGGTTTGGACAAGAGACGGAGCTCCTACAATGAGCAGTTCTTC | CASGLDKRRSSYNEQFF
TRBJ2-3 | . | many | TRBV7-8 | TGTGCCAGCAGTGACTCGACAGGGAGGAGCACAGATACGCAGTATTTT | CASSDSTGRSTDTQYF
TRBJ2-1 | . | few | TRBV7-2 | TGTGCCAGCAGCTTAGCGCGTCTAGCCCCCAATGAGCAGTTCTTC | CASSLARLAPNEQFF
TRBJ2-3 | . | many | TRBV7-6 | TGTGCCAGCAGCCCGCGCCTCCGGGATACGCAGTATTTT | CASSPRLRDTQYF
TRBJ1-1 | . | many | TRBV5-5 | TGTGCCAGCAGCCTTACCAGGGCTTGGGCTTTCTTT | CASSLTRAWAFF
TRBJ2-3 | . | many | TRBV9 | TGTGCCAGCAGCCCCGGGGTGGGGGGCCGCACAGATACGCAGTATTTT | CASSPGVGGRTDTQYF
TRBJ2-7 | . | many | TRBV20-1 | TGCAGTGCTAGTAGGGGGACCTTCACCTCCTACGAGCAGTACTTC | CSASRGTFTSYEQYF
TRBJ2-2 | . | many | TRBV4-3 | TGCGCCAGCAGCCAAAGGTCTAGGGGGGCAAACACCGGGGAGCTGTTTTTT | CASSQRSRGANTGELFF
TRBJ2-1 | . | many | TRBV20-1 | TGCAGTGCTAGTATCTCGGGGGCCCACAATGAGCAGTTCTTC | CSASISGAHNEQFF
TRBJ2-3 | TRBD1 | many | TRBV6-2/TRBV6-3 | TGTGCCAGCAGACAGGGGTACCCCACAGATACGCAGTATTTT | CASRQGYPTDTQYF
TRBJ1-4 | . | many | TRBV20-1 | TGCAGTGCTTACCCGGGTGCTGAAAAACTGTTTTTT | CSAYPGAEKLFF
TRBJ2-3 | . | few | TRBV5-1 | TGCGCCAGCAGCACTCTCCCCCCTTCTAGCGCGGGCACAGATACGCAGTATTTT | CASSTLPPSSAGTDTQYF
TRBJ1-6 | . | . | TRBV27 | TGTGTCAGCAGCGGACGGATTAATTCACCCCTCCACTTT | CVSSGRINSPLHF